This T cell receptor (beta chain) is from a study of blood T cell repertoires in COVID-19. Study-level information: Donors in the United States, Italy and Spain gave samples during acute or convalescent COVID-19. Nucleic acid was either cDNA or gDNA, and it came from T cells, B-cell-depleted T cells, or PBMCs.

This CDR3 has 16 residues. With 2 bases clipped from V and 6 bases from J, the junction kept 9 bases outside the gene matches. How the authors handled the data: Estimation of nucleated cell counts relied on the amplification of reference gene primers. The protocol was immunoSEQ multiplex PCR, while the TCRdb copy is restricted to in-frame clones and leaves out a portion. V, J and clone size reflect that table, while D and trimming were determined from the DNA. The sample consists of under 200,000 clones, about 88% of them appearing once. The chain employs TRBV23-1 and TRBJ2-3, with 9 positions matching TRBD2. TRBV23-1 is known as an ORF, though its function is uncertain. The clonotype comes from a woman in her forties or fifties with COVID-19, enrolled during active disease. The sequenced sample was peripheral blood. The CDR3 DNA is TGCGCCAGCAGTCAAGTTAGCGGGGGACCCCGCGATACGCAGTATTTT. Residues: CASSQVSGGPRDTQYF.